The clone carrying this T cell receptor (beta chain) has more than one count but fewer than ten. In germline, CDR1 is SGHDN, CDR2 FVKESK. The V gene lost 4 bases and the J gene lost 0 bases, with 4 bases spanning the gap. There are 12 residues in the CDR3. The record originates from a study of shared T cell receptors in the human thymus. Assay: immunoSEQ multiplex PCR; the TCRdb copy retains only in-frame clones and omits some. The sample includes about 500,000 clones, around three quarters of them seen just once. The same data also contributed to another study, on human thymus T cells. Per that paper: Use of V and J genes seemed skewed within the thymic and blood repertoires. Related research has reported that thymic repertoires overlap highly among unrelated individuals.

This TCR was sampled from a boy younger than two with a congenital heart defect. The sequenced sample consisted of thymocytes. The chain links TRBV14 to TRBJ2-7; D call uncertain. CDR3 sequence (DNA): TGTGCCAGCAGCCCCTGCTCCTACGAGCAGTACTTC. Translation: CASSPCSYEQYF.